Below, one TCR beta chain is given with its context. The entry originates in a study of blood T cell repertoires in COVID-19. Across the study: COVID-19 samples, acute and convalescent, were from the United States, Italy and Spain. PBMCs, B-cell-depleted T cells, or T cells provided the cDNA or gDNA that made up the material.

Trimming cost V 5 bases and J 6 bases, with 17 bases left between them. Per germline, CDR1 MNHEY and CDR2 SVGAGI. CDR3 length: 14 amino acids. Per the original methods: Nucleated cell number was recorded as an estimate derived from reference gene primer amplification. Assay: immunoSEQ multiplex PCR; the TCRdb copy retains only in-frame clones and omits some. V, J and clone size are those of that table, while D and trimming were read from the DNA. The table has roughly 200,000 clones, about 86% seen once. J is TRBJ2-7 and V is TRBV6-5, with D perhaps TRBD2 (6 bases). The sequenced sample was peripheral blood. The sequence was obtained from a woman in her late teens or twenties who had recovered from COVID-19. The CDR3 bases are TGTGCCAGCAGTCCCTCCTTGGCGGGGACCGAGCAGTACTTC. It translates to CASSPSLAGTEQYF.